The 15 T cell receptor beta chains given below trace back to one sample, sequenced in a study of vaccination effects on CD4 cells after COVID-19. The method was immunoSEQ multiplex PCR; TCRdb's version includes in-frame clones alone and lacks a portion of them. The table lists 15,000 to 20,000 clones, around 80% of them singletons. Ahead of sequencing, the ViraFEST assay grew antigen-specific CD4+ T cells using viral peptide pools. It was after around eleven days of culture that CD4+ T cells were isolated. PCR confirmed that the person was infected with SARS-CoV-2 between March and December 2020. Participants received two doses of either the BNT162b2 or mRNA-1273 vaccine. No cognate antigen is known for these TCRs. Specimen: CD4+ T cells from PBMCs cultured with SARS-CoV-2 spike peptides, collected after COVID-19 vaccination. The receptors stem from a human donor who had a prior SARS-CoV-2 infection.

This clone was observed once. The genes are TRBV18 and TRBJ1-1; 7 bases are shared with TRBD1. Germline V lookup: CDR1 KGHSH, CDR2 LQKENI. V dropped 5 bases and J dropped 1; count of bases not matched to a gene: 4. This CDR3 is built from 14 residues. This CDR3 is CASSATGENTEAFF. For the CDR3, the DNA is TGTGCCAGCTCAGCCACAGGGGAGAACACTGAAGCTTTCTTT.

This chain connects TRBV29-1 to TRBJ1-1, with 7 bases lining up with TRBD1. The length of the CDR3 is 14 residues. V lost 4 bases to trimming and J lost 5 bases; unmatched junction nucleotides: 10. Germline V gene data show CDR1 as SQVTM and CDR2 as ANQGSEA. In DNA, the CDR3 is TGCAGCGTTGGCTCCGGGACAGTCGGAACTGAAGCTTTCTTT. Translation gives CSVGSGTVGTEAFF.

In this sample, this clone turned up a few times. The V call is TRBV7-3, the J call TRBJ2-2; D gene unclear. Trimming took 5 bases from V and 7 from J, leaving 8 bases between them. The CDR3 spans 12 residues. Germline V CDR1 and CDR2: SGHTA, FQGTGA. CDR3: CASSKLNGELFF. The CDR3 DNA reads TGTGCCAGCAGCAAATTAAACGGGGAGCTGTTTTTT.

V is TRBV6-9 and J is TRBJ2-3; 14 bases match TRBD2. Germline loops: CDR1 MNHGY, CDR2 SVAAGI. Trimming removed 6 bases from V and 2 bases from J; junction bases left unmatched: 10. The CDR3 loop spans 18 amino acids. The CDR3 coding sequence is TGTGCCAGCAGGACTAGCGGGGGGGCGTTAGCTCACACAGATACGCAGTATTTT. Residues: CASRTSGGALAHTDTQYF.

The chain carries TRBV7-9 and TRBJ2-3; no clear D. Germline lookup yields CDR1 SEHNR and CDR2 FQNEAQ (reference sequence). V gave up 2 bases and J gave up 5 bases, with 11 bases separating them. The CDR3 extends over 14 amino acids. The CDR3 coding sequence is TGTGCCAGCAGCTTATGGCGAAGTGTAGATACGCAGTATTTT. Protein sequence: CASSLWRSVDTQYF.

A few counts support this clone. The V call is TRBV9, the J call TRBJ2-7; D perhaps matches TRBD1 (6 bases). The CDR3 totals 18 residues. Trimming removed 4 bases at V and 6 bases at J, with 29 bases between. The germline V gene encodes CDR1 SGDLS and CDR2 YYNGEE. The CDR3 here is CASSWREADRKTPCEQYF. The CDR3 nucleotides are TGTGCCAGCAGCTGGCGAGAAGCGGACAGAAAGACGCCTTGCGAGCAGTACTTC.

This clone has a handful of counts. The chain couples TRBV19 to TRBJ1-1; a weak D match, TRBD1 (6 bases). V was cut by 4 bases and J by 6 bases, with 18 bases left in between. The CDR3 has 15 residues. CDR1 and CDR2 (germline): LNHDA, SQIVND (reference sequence). This chain's CDR3 is CASSKWTALISEAFF. CDR3 DNA: TGTGCCAGTAGTAAATGGACAGCGTTAATATCTGAAGCTTTCTTT.

The chain couples TRBV5-1 to TRBJ2-1; the D gene could be TRBD1 or TRBD2 (5 bases each). The V gene's germline CDR1 is SGHRS and CDR2 YFSETQ. This CDR3 is built from 15 residues. Trimming took off 2 bases at V and 2 bases at J, with 11 bases between the two ends. CDR3 amino acids: CASSLGQGPYNEQFF. The DNA for the CDR3 is TGCGCCAGCAGCTTAGGCCAGGGACCCTACAATGAGCAGTTCTTC.

The chain links TRBV15 to TRBJ1-5; tentative D call: TRBD1 (5 bases). Germline V gene data show CDR1 as LNHNV and CDR2 as YYDKDF (reference sequence). V was pared by 1 base and J by 3 bases, with 10 bases between. The CDR3 spans 15 residues. CDR3 amino acids: CATSRVGPVNQPQHF. The CDR3 nucleotides read TGTGCCACCAGCAGAGTGGGGCCGGTCAATCAGCCCCAGCATTTT.

This clone was observed a handful of times. The chain joins TRBV10-1 to TRBJ2-7, with D tentatively TRBD1 or TRBD2 (5 bases each). Trimming pared 8 bases from V and 4 bases from J, leaving 24 bases between. The CDR3 length is 16 residues. CDR1 and CDR2 from the germline V gene are WNHNN and SYGVQD (reference sequence). The CDR3 region has the DNA TGCGCCAGCCCGGCCGGGACCAGGCCCTACCTTTACGAGCAGTACTTC. Translating gives CASPAGTRPYLYEQYF.

The chain combines TRBV3-1 (or the pseudogene TRBV3-2) with TRBJ2-1, with 10 nucleotides matching TRBD2. The CDR3 covers 17 residues. Germline-derived CDR1 and CDR2 are LGHDT and YNNKEL (reference sequence). J was trimmed by 4 bases and V by 0 bases; bases with no gene match: 6. This chain's CDR3 is CASSQDPELAGYNEQFF. CDR3 DNA: TGTGCCAGCAGCCAAGATCCCGAACTAGCGGGGTACAATGAGCAGTTCTTC.

The chain has TRBV5-5 and TRBJ1-1; D is unclear. The CDR3 spans 15 residues. V was shortened by 4 bases and J by 0 bases, with 13 bases between the two germline ends. CDR1 and CDR2 from the germline V gene are SGHKS and YYEKEE (reference sequence). Here the CDR3 DNA reads TGTGCCAGCAGCCGGACGCCAAGTATGAACACTGAAGCTTTCTTT. This sequence encodes CASSRTPSMNTEAFF.

This chain links TRBV7-2 with TRBJ2-3; no clear D gene. The ends were cut back, 2 bases at V and 6 bases at J, with 6 bases in the middle. CDR3 size: 12 residues. CDR1 is SGHTA, CDR2 FQGNSA, per germline. CDR3 bases: TGTGCCAGCAGCTTATATGCTGATACGCAGTATTTT. As protein: CASSLYADTQYF.

This chain joins TRBV18 and TRBJ1-5, with TRBD1 matching 7 bases. This CDR3 contains 14 residues. J was trimmed by 6 bases and V by 2 bases; bases with no gene match: 4. The germline V gene encodes CDR1 KGHSH and CDR2 LQKENI. The DNA for the CDR3 is TGTGCCAGCTCACCAGAGGCAGGGGGTCAGCCCCAGCATTTT. Translation: CASSPEAGGQPQHF.

The V gene is TRBV9, the J gene TRBJ2-1; 13 nucleotides line up with TRBD2. With 1 base clipped from V and 4 bases from J, the junction kept 11 bases outside the gene matches. CDR3 size: 19 residues. Germline assignment: CDR1 SGDLS and CDR2 YYNGEE. Here the CDR3 DNA reads TGTGCCAGCAGCGTAATACCGGGGACTAGCGGGACGGGGTACAATGAGCAGTTCTTC. Its translation is CASSVIPGTSGTGYNEQFF.